This T cell receptor beta chain was identified in a study of monozygotic twins with cystic fibrosis (dated by TCRdb to 2020 to 2022). Study-level background: Around 3 micrograms of fragmented DNA went through around 15 PCR cycles to produce barcoded libraries. Made up mostly of children and adolescents, the cohort included ten female and six male twin pairs ranging in age from about 2.0 to 36.4 years, with a median of about 9.2 years. Twins were ranked among around 990 cohort participants for weight-for-height and FEVPerc (FEV1 disease centile) on the day of blood sampling. Data for three of the twin pairs had already been reported earlier in a different context. TCR beta repertoires were compared within and between 16 monozygotic twin pairs with cystic fibrosis so that genetic influence on V and J gene usage could be assessed.

Study-level results and caveats: Nucleotide-identical clonotype sharing was significantly higher within monozygotic CF twin pairs than between unrelated CF individuals (P = 0.000026, Mann-Whitney). The greatest similarity to the co-twin was observed for V gene usage in 13 of 16 pairs and for J usage in 8 of 16 pairs, which suggested genetic constraints. The cohort was small, and the number of shared CDR3s showed no association with age, concordance or disease severity. Simpson clonality tended to be low (median approximately 0.01), which suggests a naive-dominated repertoire, although clonality was higher in the most severely affected patients.

Sequences GTSNPN (CDR1) and SVGIG (CDR2) are obtained from the germline V gene (reference sequence). The germline ends are 20 bases apart after V is trimmed by 5 bases and J by 3 bases. The CDR3 holds 15 amino acids from the cysteine to the phenylalanine. Only the CDR3 DNA is retained, 45 bases long and in frame from the first base. The twin pairs came from the European Cystic Fibrosis Twin and Sibling Study Cohort, a cohort that recruited patients from over a hundred CF clinics across 14 European countries. Zygosity and CFTR genotype were verified in-house, with zygosity tested by multiplex PCR of nine short tandem repeat loci. Peripheral blood was sampled from each twin, with clinical parameters recorded on the day of blood sampling. Phenol/chloroform extraction was used to isolate genomic DNA from peripheral blood cells, and the DNA was then kept in TE buffer at 4 degrees C. Following the manufacturer's instructions, TCR beta CDR3 regions were amplified by multiplex PCR with the immunoSEQ immune profiling system. An Illumina NextSeq system was used for sequencing. Per the original workflow: Sequence data were processed on the immunoSEQ Analyzer platform, and clonality was computed as the square root of Simpson's index of productive rearrangements. Similarity in V and J usage was measured by Jensen-Shannon distance, and OLGA was used to compute CDR3 generation probabilities. Shared CDR3 sequences were searched in the immuneACCESS database (August 2020) and in VDJdb (December 2020). In its TCRdb copy, this immuneACCESS table keeps in-frame sequences only and misses some clones. Where compared with another copy, unresolved V genes explain less than half of these, and the others have no known cause. V, J and clone size are those of that table, while D and trimming were read from the DNA. This sample gives 25,000 to 40,000 clones in total; 90% to 97% of them show up just once. The top ten constitute 0.15% to 0.2% of the sample.

Comment on this clone: Its antigen is unknown. The input lacks base qualities; no much larger clone sits a single base away.

The source of this sequence is a girl between 2 and 10 years old with cystic fibrosis. Recombination linked TRBV30 to TRBJ2-7; the D segment may tentatively be TRBD1 or TRBD2, each giving 7 matched bases. Sequenced sample: blood. Here is the DNA: TGTGCCTGGGGAGACAGGGAGGGGCCTCTCTACGAGCAGTACTTC. This codes for CAWGDREGPLYEQYF.